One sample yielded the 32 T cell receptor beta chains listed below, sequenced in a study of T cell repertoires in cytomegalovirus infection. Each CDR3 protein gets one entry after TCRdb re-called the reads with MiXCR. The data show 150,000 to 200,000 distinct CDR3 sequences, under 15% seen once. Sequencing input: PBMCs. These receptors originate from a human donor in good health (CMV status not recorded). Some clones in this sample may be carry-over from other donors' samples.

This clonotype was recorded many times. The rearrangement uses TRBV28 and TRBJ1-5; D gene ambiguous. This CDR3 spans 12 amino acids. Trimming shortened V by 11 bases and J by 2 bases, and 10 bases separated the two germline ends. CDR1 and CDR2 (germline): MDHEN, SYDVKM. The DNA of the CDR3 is TGTGCCGGGTCCATTGGCAATCAGCCCCAGCATTTT. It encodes CAGSIGNQPQHF.

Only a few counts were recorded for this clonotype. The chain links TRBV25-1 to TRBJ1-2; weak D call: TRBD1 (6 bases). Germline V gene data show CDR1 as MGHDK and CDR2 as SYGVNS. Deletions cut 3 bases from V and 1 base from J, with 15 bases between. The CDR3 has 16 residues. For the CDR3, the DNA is TGTGCCAGCAGTGATCACGGACAGTTGAATAACTATGGCTACACCTTC. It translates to CASSDHGQLNNYGYTF.

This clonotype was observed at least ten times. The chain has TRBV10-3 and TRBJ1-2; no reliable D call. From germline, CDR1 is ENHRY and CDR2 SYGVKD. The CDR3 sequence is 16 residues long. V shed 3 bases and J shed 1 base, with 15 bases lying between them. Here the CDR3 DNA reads TGTGCCATCAGTGATAAGGCAACAGAGATTAACTATGGCTACACCTTC. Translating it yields CAISDKATEINYGYTF.

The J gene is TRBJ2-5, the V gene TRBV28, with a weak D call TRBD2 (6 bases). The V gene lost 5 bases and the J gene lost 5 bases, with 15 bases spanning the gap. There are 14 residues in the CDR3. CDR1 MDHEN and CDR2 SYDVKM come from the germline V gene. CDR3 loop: CASSSPTGRETQYF. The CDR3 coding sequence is TGTGCCAGCAGTAGCCCAACGGGGAGGGAGACCCAGTACTTC.

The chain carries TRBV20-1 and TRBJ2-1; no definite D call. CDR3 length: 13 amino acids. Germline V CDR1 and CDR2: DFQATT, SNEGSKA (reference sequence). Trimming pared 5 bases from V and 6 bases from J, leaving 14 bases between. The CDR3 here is CSAAQGFGNEQFF. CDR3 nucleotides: TGCAGTGCTGCACAAGGGTTCGGCAATGAGCAGTTCTTC.

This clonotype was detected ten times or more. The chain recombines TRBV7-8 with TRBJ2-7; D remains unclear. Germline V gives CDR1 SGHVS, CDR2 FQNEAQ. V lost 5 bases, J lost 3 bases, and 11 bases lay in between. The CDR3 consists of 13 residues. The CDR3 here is CASSLSVYYEQYF. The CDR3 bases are TGTGCCAGCAGCCTGAGCGTCTACTACGAGCAGTACTTC. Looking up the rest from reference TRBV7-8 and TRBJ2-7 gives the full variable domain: GAGVSQSPRYKVAKRGQDVALRCDPISGHVSLFWYQQALGQGPEFLTYFQNEAQLDKSGLPSDRFFAERPEGSVSTLKIQRTQQEDSAVYLCASSLSVYYEQYFGPGTRLTVT.

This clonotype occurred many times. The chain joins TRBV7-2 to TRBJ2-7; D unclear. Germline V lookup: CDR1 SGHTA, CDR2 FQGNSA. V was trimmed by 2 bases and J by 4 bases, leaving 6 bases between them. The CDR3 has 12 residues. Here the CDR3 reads CASSLSWYEQYF. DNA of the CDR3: TGTGCCAGCAGCTTAAGTTGGTACGAGCAGTACTTC.

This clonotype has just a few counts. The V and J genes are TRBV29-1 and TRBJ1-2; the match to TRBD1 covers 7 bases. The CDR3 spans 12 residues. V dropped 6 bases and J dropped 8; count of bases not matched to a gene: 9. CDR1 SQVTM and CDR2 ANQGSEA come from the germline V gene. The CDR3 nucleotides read TGCAGCGTAACAACAGGGGCCAAGGGCTACACCTTC. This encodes CSVTTGAKGYTF.

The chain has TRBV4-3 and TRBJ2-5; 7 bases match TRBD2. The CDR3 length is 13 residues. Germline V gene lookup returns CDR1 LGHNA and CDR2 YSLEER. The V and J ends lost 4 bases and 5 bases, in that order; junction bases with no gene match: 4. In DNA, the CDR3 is TGCGCCAGCAGCCGGACTAGGCAGGAGACCCAGTACTTC. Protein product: CASSRTRQETQYF.

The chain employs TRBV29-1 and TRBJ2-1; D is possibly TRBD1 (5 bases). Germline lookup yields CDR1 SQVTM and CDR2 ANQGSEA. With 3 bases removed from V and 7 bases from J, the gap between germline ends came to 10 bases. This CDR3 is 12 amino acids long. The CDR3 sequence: CSVEPAGNEQFF. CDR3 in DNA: TGCAGCGTTGAGCCGGCAGGGAATGAGCAGTTCTTC.

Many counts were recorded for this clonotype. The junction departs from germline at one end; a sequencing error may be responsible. The CDR3: CASSVATPGLAYEQYF. In nucleotides, the CDR3 is TGTGCCAGCAGCGTAGCGACACCGGGACTGGCCTACGAGCAGTACTTC. The chain is built from TRBV7-2 and TRBJ2-7; tentatively, D is TRBD2 (6 bases). CDR3 size: 16 residues. In germline, CDR1 is SGHTA, CDR2 FQGNSA.

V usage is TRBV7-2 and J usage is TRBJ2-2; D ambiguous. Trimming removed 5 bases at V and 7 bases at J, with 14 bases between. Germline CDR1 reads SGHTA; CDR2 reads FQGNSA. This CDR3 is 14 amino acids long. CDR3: CASSPYAVVGELFF. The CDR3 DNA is TGTGCCAGCAGCCCCTACGCGGTTGTCGGGGAGCTGTTTTTT. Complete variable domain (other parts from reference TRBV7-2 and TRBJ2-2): GAGVSQSPSNKVTEKGKDVELRCDPISGHTALYWYRQSLGQGLEFLIYFQGNSAPDKSGLPSDRFSAERTGGSVSTLTIQRTQQEDSAVYLCASSPYAVVGELFFGEGSRLTVL.

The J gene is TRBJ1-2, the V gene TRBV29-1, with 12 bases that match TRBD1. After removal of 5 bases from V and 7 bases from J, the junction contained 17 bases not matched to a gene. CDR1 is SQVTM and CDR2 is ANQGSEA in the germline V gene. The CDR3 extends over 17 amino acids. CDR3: CSVRNNVAGTGGFGYTF. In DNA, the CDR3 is TGCAGCGTTCGGAACAACGTTGCGGGGACAGGGGGCTTTGGCTACACCTTC. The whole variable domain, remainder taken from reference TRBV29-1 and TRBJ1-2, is SAVISQKPSRDICQRGTSLTIQCQVDSQVTMMFWYRQQPGQSLTLIATANQGSEATYESGFVIDKFPISRPNLTFSTLTVSNMSPEDSSIYLCSVRNNVAGTGGFGYTFGSGTRLTVV.

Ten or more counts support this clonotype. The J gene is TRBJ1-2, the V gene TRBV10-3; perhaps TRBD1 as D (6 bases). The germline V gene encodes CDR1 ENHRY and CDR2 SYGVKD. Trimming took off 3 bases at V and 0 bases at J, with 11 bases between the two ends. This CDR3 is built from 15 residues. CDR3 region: CAISEQGPANYGYTF. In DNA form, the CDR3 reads TGTGCCATCAGTGAACAGGGACCAGCTAACTATGGCTACACCTTC.

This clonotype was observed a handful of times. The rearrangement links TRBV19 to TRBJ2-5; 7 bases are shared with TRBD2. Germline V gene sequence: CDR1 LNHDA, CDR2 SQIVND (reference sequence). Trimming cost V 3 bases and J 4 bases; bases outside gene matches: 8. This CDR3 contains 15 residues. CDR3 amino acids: CASSMTGGLGETQYF. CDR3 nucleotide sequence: TGTGCCAGTAGTATGACGGGGGGTCTGGGAGAGACCCAGTACTTC.

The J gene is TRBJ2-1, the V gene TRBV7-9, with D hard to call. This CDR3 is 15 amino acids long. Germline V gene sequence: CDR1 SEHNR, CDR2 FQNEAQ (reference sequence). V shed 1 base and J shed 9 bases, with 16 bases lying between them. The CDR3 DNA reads TGTGCCAGCAGCTTAGTAGGGAAGAAAGTGAGTGAGCAGTTCTTC. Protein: CASSLVGKKVSEQFF.

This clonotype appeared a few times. CDR3: CASSFTQGGSYEQYF. CDR3 DNA sequence: TGTGCCAGCAGTTTTACACAGGGGGGTTCCTACGAGCAGTACTTC. The chain uses TRBV12-3 or TRBV12-4 and TRBJ2-7, with TRBD1 matching 8 bases. There are 15 residues in the CDR3. The trim removed 3 bases at V and 1 base at J, leaving 5 bases unmatched.

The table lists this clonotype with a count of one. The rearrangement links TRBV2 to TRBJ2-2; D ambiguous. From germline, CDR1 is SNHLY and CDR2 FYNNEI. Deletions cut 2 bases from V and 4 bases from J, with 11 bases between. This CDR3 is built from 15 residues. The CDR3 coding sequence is TGTGCCAGCAGTGAAAATGGGATTTCCACCGGGGAGCTGTTTTTT. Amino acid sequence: CASSENGISTGELFF.

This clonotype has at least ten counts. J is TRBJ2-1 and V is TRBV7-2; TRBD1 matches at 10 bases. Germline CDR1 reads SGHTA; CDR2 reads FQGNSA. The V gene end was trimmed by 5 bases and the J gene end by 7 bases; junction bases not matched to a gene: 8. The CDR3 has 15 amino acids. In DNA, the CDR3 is TGTGCCAGCAGCACCCGGACAGGGGGAAGGAATGAGCAGTTCTTC. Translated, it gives CASSTRTGGRNEQFF. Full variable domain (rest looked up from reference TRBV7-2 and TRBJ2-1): GAGVSQSPSNKVTEKGKDVELRCDPISGHTALYWYRQSLGQGLEFLIYFQGNSAPDKSGLPSDRFSAERTGGSVSTLTIQRTQQEDSAVYLCASSTRTGGRNEQFFGPGTRLTVL.

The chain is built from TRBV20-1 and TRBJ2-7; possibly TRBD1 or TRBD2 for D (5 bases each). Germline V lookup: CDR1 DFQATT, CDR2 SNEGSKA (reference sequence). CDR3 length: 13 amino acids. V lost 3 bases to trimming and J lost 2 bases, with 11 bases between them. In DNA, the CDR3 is TGCAGTGCTAGGTCCGGGACGACCTACGAGCAGTACTTC. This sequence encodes CSARSGTTYEQYF.

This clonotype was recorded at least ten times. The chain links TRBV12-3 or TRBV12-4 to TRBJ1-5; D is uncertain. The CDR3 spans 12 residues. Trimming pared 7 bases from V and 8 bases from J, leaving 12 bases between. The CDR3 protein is CASTMGNEPQHF. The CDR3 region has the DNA TGTGCCAGCACTATGGGGAATGAGCCCCAGCATTTT.

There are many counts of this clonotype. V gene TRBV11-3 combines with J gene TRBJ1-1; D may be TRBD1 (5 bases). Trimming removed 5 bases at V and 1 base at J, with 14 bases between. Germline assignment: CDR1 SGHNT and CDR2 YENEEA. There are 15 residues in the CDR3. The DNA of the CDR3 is TGTGCCAGCAGCCTTGATGGGGGACCGAACACTGAAGCTTTCTTT. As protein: CASSLDGGPNTEAFF.

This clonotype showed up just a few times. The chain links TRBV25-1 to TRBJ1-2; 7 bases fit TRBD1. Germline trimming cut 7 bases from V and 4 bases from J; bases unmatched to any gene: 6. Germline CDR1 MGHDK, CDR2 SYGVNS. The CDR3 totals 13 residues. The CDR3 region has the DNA TGTGCCAGCACCAAGGCAGGGGGCTATGGCTACACCTTC. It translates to CASTKAGGYGYTF.

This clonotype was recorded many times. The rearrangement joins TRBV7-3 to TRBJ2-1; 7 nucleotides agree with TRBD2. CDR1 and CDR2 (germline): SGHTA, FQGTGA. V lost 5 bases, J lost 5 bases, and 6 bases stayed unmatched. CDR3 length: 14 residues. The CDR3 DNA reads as TGTGCCAGCAGCCCGGGGGGAGGGCACAATGAGCAGTTCTTC. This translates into CASSPGGGHNEQFF.

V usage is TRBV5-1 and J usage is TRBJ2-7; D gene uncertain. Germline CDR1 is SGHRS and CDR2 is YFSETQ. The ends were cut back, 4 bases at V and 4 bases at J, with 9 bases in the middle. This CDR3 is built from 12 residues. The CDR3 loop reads CASSTDFYEQYF. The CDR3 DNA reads TGCGCCAGCAGCACCGACTTTTACGAGCAGTACTTC.

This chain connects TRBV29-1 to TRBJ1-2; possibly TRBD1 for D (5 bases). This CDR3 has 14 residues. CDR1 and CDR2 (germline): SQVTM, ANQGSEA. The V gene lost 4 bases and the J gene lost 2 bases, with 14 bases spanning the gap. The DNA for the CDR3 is TGCAGCGTTGCCAGGGAGGTTAACAACTATGGCTACACCTTC. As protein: CSVAREVNNYGYTF.

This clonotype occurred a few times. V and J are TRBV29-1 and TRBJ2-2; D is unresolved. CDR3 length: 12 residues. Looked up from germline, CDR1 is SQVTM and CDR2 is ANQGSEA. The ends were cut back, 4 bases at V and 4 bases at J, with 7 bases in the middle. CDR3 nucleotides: TGCAGCGTTGCGTCATCCACCGGGGAGCTGTTTTTT. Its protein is CSVASSTGELFF.

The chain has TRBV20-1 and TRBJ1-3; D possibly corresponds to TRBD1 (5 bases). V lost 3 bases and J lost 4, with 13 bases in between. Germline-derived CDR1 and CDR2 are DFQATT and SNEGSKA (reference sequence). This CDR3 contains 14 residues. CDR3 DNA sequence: TGCAGTGCTAGGGGGCACTTGCTGGGAAACACCATATATTTT. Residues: CSARGHLLGNTIYF.

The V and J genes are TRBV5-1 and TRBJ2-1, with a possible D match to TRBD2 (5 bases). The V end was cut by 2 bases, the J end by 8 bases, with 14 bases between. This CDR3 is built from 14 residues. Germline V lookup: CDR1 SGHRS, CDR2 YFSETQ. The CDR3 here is CASSLGLLGDEQFF. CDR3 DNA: TGCGCCAGCAGCTTAGGACTCCTGGGAGATGAGCAGTTCTTC.

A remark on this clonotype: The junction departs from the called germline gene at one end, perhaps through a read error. The CDR3 region is CASSERRTWEGELLF. CDR3 DNA sequence: TGTGCCAGCAGTGAACGTCGAACCTGGGAGGGGGAGCTGTTGTTT. J is TRBJ2-2 and V is TRBV2; D is perhaps TRBD2 (7 bases). The CDR3 length is 15 residues. Germline V gene data show CDR1 as SNHLY and CDR2 as FYNNEI.

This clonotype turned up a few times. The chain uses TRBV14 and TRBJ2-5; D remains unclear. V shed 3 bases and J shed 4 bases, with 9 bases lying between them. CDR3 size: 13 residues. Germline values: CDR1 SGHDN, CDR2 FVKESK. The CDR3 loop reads CASSQQIGETQYF. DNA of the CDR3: TGTGCCAGCAGCCAGCAAATTGGAGAGACCCAGTACTTC.

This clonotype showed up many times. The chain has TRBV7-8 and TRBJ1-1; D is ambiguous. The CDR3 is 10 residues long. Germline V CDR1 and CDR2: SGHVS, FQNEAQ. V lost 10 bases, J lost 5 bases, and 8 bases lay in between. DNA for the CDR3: TGTGCCACCCGCGGGACTGAAGCTTTCTTT. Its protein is CATRGTEAFF.